What follows are 23 T cell receptor beta chains derived from one specimen sequenced in a study of T-cell reconstitution after alpha-beta-depleted transplantation in children listed by TCRdb under 2016. Receptor amplification or capture employed PCR. These reads were obtained on an Illumina HiSeq 2500. TCR library preparation used molecular barcoding, with unique molecular identifiers applied to normalize quantification of the TCRbeta repertoire. Clones were called with MiXCR by TCRdb after fastp trimmed the public reads at Q25, and only in-frame beta chains were retained. Each CDR3 protein appears once, grouped with its most common genes and DNA. The table for this sample lists about 610,000 distinct CDR3 sequences; about 10% of them were counted only once. The ten largest account for about 4.2% of the sample. The starting material was PBMCs from the stem cell graft donor, obtained from the stem cell graft. The receptors stem from a human donor who donated a stem cell graft to a child with acute myeloid leukemia.

This clonotype has only a few counts. The J gene is TRBJ2-3, the V gene TRBV12-3 or TRBV12-4; TRBD2 matches 7 bases. This CDR3 contains 15 residues. V was pared by 6 bases and J by 1 base, with 7 bases of the junction left unmatched. The CDR3 is CASSWGGVGTDTQYF. The CDR3 DNA reads TGTGCCAGCAGCTGGGGGGGAGTGGGCACAGATACGCAGTATTTT.

The V gene is TRBV5-5, the J gene TRBJ1-1, with no clear D. CDR1 SGHKS and CDR2 YYEKEE come from the germline V gene (reference sequence). The CDR3 totals 12 residues. Trimming stripped 0 bases from V and 10 bases from J, with 10 bases between. The CDR3 region is CASSLGRVRAFF. CDR3 coding DNA: TGTGCCAGCAGCTTGGGTAGGGTTCGAGCTTTCTTT.

The genes are TRBV2 and TRBJ2-6, with 9 nucleotides matching TRBD1. V trimming: 6 bases; J trimming: 0 bases; junction bases outside the gene matches: 9. CDR3 length: 18 residues. Germline V gives CDR1 SNHLY, CDR2 FYNNEI. For the CDR3, the DNA is TGTGCCAGCAGGCAACCGGGACAGGGTAGCTCTGGGGCCAACGTCCTGACTTTC. This encodes CASRQPGQGSSGANVLTF.

V is TRBV4-2 and J is TRBJ1-5; the D is unclear. Germline-derived CDR1 and CDR2 are LGHNA and YNFKEQ. CDR3 length equals 18 residues. Trimming stripped 0 bases from V and 0 bases from J, with 15 bases between. This CDR3 is CASSQDYGELISNQPQHF. DNA for the CDR3: TGTGCCAGCAGCCAAGATTACGGGGAACTGATTAGCAATCAGCCCCAGCATTTT.

The chain uses TRBV29-1 and TRBJ2-1; no reliable D call. The germline V gene has CDR1 SQVTM and CDR2 ANQGSEA. The V end was cut by 6 bases, the J end by 0 bases, with 15 bases between. The CDR3 runs 15 residues. The DNA of the CDR3 is TGCAGCGTCAAAGGCGCGGAAAGCTCCTACAATGAGCAGTTCTTC. Its translation: CSVKGAESSYNEQFF.

This clonotype turned up a few times. The chain uses TRBV6-5 and TRBJ2-3; either TRBD1 or TRBD2 may fit D (6 bases each). CDR1 and CDR2 from the germline V gene are MNHEY and SVGAGI. With 4 bases removed from V and 0 bases from J, the gap between germline ends came to 14 bases. The CDR3 is 16 residues long. CDR3 nucleotides: TGTGCCAGCAGTTTGGGGGGCATGGGGAGCACAGATACGCAGTATTTT. Residues: CASSLGGMGSTDTQYF.

This clonotype was observed many times. The chain combines TRBV3-1 with TRBJ2-1, with TRBD2 as a possible D gene (6 bases). This CDR3 has 12 amino acids. CDR1 and CDR2 (germline): LGHDT, YNNKEL (reference sequence). Trimming left V 1 base short and J 15 bases short, with 13 bases between. The CDR3, as DNA: TGTGCCAGCAGCCAAGTTGCGGGGAGCCCGTTCTTC. It encodes CASSQVAGSPFF.

In this sample, this clonotype turned up many times. This rearrangement joins TRBV12-3 or TRBV12-4 to TRBJ2-4; D is undetermined. The CDR3 is made up of 15 amino acids. The ends were cut back, 4 bases at V and 0 bases at J, with 10 bases in the middle. This CDR3 is CASSSGSLAKNIQYF. CDR3 DNA sequence: TGTGCCAGCAGTTCCGGATCGCTAGCCAAAAACATTCAGTACTTC.

Ten or more counts support this clonotype. V usage is TRBV28 and J usage is TRBJ2-2; possible D gene TRBD2, 5 bases. The germline V gene encodes CDR1 MDHEN and CDR2 SYDVKM. CDR3 size: 14 residues. V was shortened by 7 bases and J by 7 bases, with 16 bases between the two germline ends. The CDR3 DNA sequence: TGTGCCAGCATCGTAGGATCCGGGGTCGGGGAGCTGTTTTTT. Translating it yields CASIVGSGVGELFF.

A few counts support this clonotype. The J gene is TRBJ2-2, the V gene TRBV4-2; D may be TRBD1 or TRBD2 (6 bases each). CDR1 is LGHNA, CDR2 YNFKEQ, per germline. V dropped 3 bases and J dropped 1 base, with 9 bases sitting between them. The CDR3 runs 15 residues. CDR3 protein: CASSQAGQNTGELFF. In nucleotides, the CDR3 is TGTGCCAGCAGCCAGGCGGGACAGAACACCGGGGAGCTGTTTTTT.

This clonotype was detected a few times. The rearrangement joins TRBV16 to TRBJ2-7; maybe TRBD1 (5 bases). Trimming removed 4 bases at V and 2 bases at J, with 12 bases between. Germline-derived CDR1 and CDR2 are KGHSY and FQNENV. The CDR3 spans 14 residues. The CDR3 nucleotides are TGTGCCAGCAGCCCCCTGGCAGGGACCTACGAGCAGTACTTC. Its protein product is CASSPLAGTYEQYF.

This clonotype was counted between two and nine times. J is TRBJ2-3 and V is TRBV12-3 or TRBV12-4, with D unclear. CDR3 length equals 14 residues. V was clipped by 4 bases and J by 0 bases, with 8 bases between them. CDR3 in amino acids: CASSSPSSTDTQYF. The CDR3 DNA is TGTGCCAGCAGTTCCCCAAGTAGCACAGATACGCAGTATTTT.

This clonotype has a handful of counts. The chain has TRBV15 and TRBJ2-7; D is ambiguous. The CDR3 runs to 13 residues. The ends were cut back, 8 bases at V and 5 bases at J, with 16 bases in the middle. CDR1 and CDR2 (germline): LNHNV, YYDKDF (reference sequence). The CDR3 loop reads CATRTLLRDEQYF. The CDR3 nucleotides are TGTGCCACCCGGACCCTGCTTAGGGACGAGCAGTACTTC.

The table lists this clonotype with a few counts. V usage is TRBV28 and J usage is TRBJ1-3; D is uncertain. Germline lookup yields CDR1 MDHEN and CDR2 SYDVKM. The length of the CDR3 is 13 residues. Deletions cut 6 bases from V and 0 bases from J, with 6 bases between. Here the CDR3 reads CASRFDSGNTIYF. The CDR3 nucleotides are TGTGCCAGCAGATTTGACTCTGGAAACACCATATATTTT. Looking up the rest from reference TRBV28 and TRBJ1-3 gives the full variable domain: DVKVTQSSRYLVKRTGEKVFLECVQDMDHENMFWYRQDPGLGLRLIYFSYDVKMKEKGDIPEGYSVSREKKERFSLILESASTNQTSMYLCASRFDSGNTIYFGEGSWLTVV.

This chain joins TRBV28 and TRBJ2-7, with a weak D call TRBD2 (6 bases). With 5 bases removed from V and 2 bases from J, the gap between germline ends came to 22 bases. Germline-derived CDR1 and CDR2 are MDHEN and SYDVKM. The CDR3 totals 17 residues. The CDR3 DNA is TGTGCCAGCAGTGACACGGGACTTACGAGCTGGGCCTACGAGCAGTACTTC. This translates into CASSDTGLTSWAYEQYF.

V and J are TRBV20-1 and TRBJ2-7, with D maybe TRBD2 (6 bases). The CDR3 loop spans 13 amino acids. Germline CDR1 is DFQATT and CDR2 is SNEGSKA (reference sequence). V was cut by 6 bases and J by 2 bases, with 14 bases left in between. For the CDR3, the DNA is TGCAGTGCGAAATCCCCGGGAGCCTACGAGCAGTACTTC. Protein: CSAKSPGAYEQYF.

J is TRBJ2-6 and V is TRBV6-5; D not resolved. Germline V gives CDR1 MNHEY, CDR2 SVGAGI. The V end was cut by 8 bases, the J end by 3 bases, with 5 bases between. The CDR3 is made up of 12 amino acids. CDR3 nucleotides: TGTGCCAGCTTGAGTGGGGCCAACGTCCTGACTTTC. The encoded protein is CASLSGANVLTF.

This clonotype was detected a few times. The V and J genes are TRBV4-2 and TRBJ1-2; 8 bases line up with TRBD1. The CDR3 sequence is 16 residues long. Germline V lookup: CDR1 LGHNA, CDR2 YNFKEQ. J was trimmed by 4 bases and V by 8 bases; bases with no gene match: 15. CDR3 sequence: CASPQGDPPSFYGYTF. CDR3 bases: TGTGCCAGCCCACAGGGGGACCCACCGTCCTTCTATGGCTACACCTTC.

In this sample, this clonotype turned up a few times. The V call is TRBV7-2, the J call TRBJ2-3; 10 bases are shared with TRBD1. Germline V gene data show CDR1 as SGHTA and CDR2 as FQGNSA. The junction had 5 bases not matched to a gene; V was cut back by 1 base and J by 1 base. CDR3 size: 17 residues. CDR3 region: CASSLGWGTGGTDTQYF. CDR3 DNA sequence: TGTGCCAGCAGCTTAGGATGGGGGACAGGGGGCACAGATACGCAGTATTTT.

The sample holds a few counts of this clonotype. V gene TRBV28 combines with J gene TRBJ1-2; D may be TRBD1 (5 bases). Germline V CDR1 and CDR2: MDHEN, SYDVKM. Trimming removed 7 bases from V and 6 bases from J, with 27 bases in between. This CDR3 contains 17 residues. CDR3 protein: CASKSVAGTTERNGYTF. For the CDR3, the DNA is TGTGCCAGCAAATCGGTGGCAGGGACCACCGAGCGTAATGGCTACACCTTC.

This clonotype was recorded at least ten times. The chain uses TRBV12-3 or TRBV12-4 and TRBJ1-5; 10 bases are a match to TRBD1. CDR3 length equals 14 residues. J gave up 2 bases and V 6 bases, and 1 base lay outside the gene matches. The CDR3 DNA reads as TGTGCCAGCAGAGGGACAGGGGGCAATCAGCCCCAGCATTTT. Amino acids: CASRGTGGNQPQHF.

This clonotype was counted ten times or more. The rearrangement joins TRBV11-2 to TRBJ2-3; D might be TRBD1 (6 bases). The V end lost 5 bases, the J end lost 6 bases, and 15 bases lay between the germline ends. Per the germline V gene, CDR1 is SGHAT and CDR2 is FQNNGV. This CDR3 spans 14 amino acids. The CDR3 bases are TGTGCCAGCAGCCCTTCCAGGGGAACGGATACGCAGTATTTT. Its translation is CASSPSRGTDTQYF.

This clonotype has more than one count but fewer than ten. The V gene is TRBV4-3, the J gene TRBJ2-1; D gene uncertain. Looked up from germline, CDR1 is LGHNA and CDR2 is YSLEER. V was trimmed by 1 base and J by 9 bases, leaving 13 bases between them. The CDR3 totals 14 residues. The CDR3 nucleotides read TGCGCCAGCAGCCAAGGGAATCAGCTCGGTGAGCAGTTCTTC. This encodes CASSQGNQLGEQFF.